This T cell receptor beta chain was sequenced during a study of blood T cell repertoires in COVID-19. Germline V gives CDR1 MNHEY, CDR2 SVGAGI. V dropped 9 bases and J dropped 2 bases, with 13 bases sitting between them. The CDR3 loop spans 13 amino acids. Method: immunoSEQ multiplex PCR; TCRdb's copy keeps in-frame clones and lacks some. The sample has over 25,000 clones, 84% seen once; the top ten hold under 55%. Sequenced: peripheral blood. This receptor was identified in a woman older than 75 with acute or convalescent COVID-19. The chain is built from TRBV6-5 and TRBJ1-2; D is possibly TRBD1 (5 bases). The CDR3 DNA sequence: TGTGCCAGTTGGGGACTTGTGAACTATGGCTACACCTTC. It yields the protein CASWGLVNYGYTF.